The present T cell receptor (beta chain) was sequenced within a study of memory CD4+ T cells and cytomegalovirus serostatus. Study-level results: The CMV-associated TCR signature appears largely within the CD4+ memory repertoire.

Comment on this clone: No antigen is known for it.

Clones were sequenced by immunoSEQ multiplex PCR, and TCRdb holds only the in-frame ones, with some missing. This sample has some 39,000 clones; roughly 77% occur once, and the top ten carry 0.79%. The V and J ends lost 2 bases and 16 bases, in that order; junction bases with no gene match: 13. The germline V gene has CDR1 MNHEY and CDR2 SMNVEV (reference sequence). The CDR3 totals 14 residues. The sort gate was single viable CD3+CD4+CD8-CD45RO+ cells for memory CD4+ T cells. Sequences were obtained from memory CD4+ T cells from blood. The origin of this receptor is an adult in good health and CMV-seronegative. The V gene is TRBV27, the J gene TRBJ2-1; TRBD2 agrees at 8 bases. The CDR3 DNA is TGTGCCAGCAGTTTAAAGGGATGGGGGACTAGGGTTTTCTTC. Protein: CASSLKGWGTRVFF.